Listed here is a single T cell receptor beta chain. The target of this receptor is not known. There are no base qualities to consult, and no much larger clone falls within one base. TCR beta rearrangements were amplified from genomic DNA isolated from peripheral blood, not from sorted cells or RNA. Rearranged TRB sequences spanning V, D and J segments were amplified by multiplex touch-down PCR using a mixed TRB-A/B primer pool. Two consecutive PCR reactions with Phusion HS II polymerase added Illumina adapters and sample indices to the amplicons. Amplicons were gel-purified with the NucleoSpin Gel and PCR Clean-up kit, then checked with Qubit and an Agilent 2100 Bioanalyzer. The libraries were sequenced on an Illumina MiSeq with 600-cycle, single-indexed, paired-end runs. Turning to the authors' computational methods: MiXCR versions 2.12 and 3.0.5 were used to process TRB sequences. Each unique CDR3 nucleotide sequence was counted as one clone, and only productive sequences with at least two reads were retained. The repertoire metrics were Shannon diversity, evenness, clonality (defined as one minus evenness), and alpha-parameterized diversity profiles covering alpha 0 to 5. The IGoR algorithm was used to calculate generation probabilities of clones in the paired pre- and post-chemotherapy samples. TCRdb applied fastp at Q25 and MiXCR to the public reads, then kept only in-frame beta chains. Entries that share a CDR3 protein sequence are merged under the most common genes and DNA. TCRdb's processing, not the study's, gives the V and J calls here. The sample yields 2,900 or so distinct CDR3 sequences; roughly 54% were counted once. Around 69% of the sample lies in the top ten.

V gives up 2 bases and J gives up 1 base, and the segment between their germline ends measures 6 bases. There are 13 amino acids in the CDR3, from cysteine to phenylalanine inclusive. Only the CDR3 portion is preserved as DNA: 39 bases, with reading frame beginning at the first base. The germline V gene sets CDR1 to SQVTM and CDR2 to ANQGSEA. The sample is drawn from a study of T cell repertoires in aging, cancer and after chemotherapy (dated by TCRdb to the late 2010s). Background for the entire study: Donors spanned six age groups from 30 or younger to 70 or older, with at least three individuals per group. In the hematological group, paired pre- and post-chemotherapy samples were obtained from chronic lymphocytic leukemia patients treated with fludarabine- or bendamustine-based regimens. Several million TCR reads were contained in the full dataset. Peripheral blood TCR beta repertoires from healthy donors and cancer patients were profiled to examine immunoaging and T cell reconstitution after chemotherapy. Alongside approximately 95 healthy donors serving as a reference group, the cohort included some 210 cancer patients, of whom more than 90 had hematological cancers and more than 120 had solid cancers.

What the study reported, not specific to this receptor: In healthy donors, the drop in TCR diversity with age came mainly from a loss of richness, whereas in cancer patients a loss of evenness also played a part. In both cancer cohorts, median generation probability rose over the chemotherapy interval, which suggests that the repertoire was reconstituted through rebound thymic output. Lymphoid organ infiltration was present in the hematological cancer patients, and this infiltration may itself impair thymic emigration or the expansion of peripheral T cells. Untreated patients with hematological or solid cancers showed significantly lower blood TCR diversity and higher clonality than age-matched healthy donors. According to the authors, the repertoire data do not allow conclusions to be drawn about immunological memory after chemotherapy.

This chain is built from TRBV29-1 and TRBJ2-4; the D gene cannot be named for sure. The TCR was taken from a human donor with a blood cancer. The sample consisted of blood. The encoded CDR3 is CSVEQEAKNIQYF. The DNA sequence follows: TGCAGCGTTGAACAGGAGGCCAAAAACATTCAGTACTTC.